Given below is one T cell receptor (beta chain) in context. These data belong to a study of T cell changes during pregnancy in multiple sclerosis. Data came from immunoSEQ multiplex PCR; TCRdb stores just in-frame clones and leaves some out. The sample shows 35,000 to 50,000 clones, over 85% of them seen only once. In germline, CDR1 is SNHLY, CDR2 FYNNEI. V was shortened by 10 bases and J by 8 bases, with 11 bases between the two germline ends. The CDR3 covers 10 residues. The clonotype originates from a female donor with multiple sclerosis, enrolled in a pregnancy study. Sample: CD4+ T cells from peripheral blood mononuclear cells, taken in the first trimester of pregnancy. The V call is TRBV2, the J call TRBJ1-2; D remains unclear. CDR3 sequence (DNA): TGTGCCATATCGGCGGGAGGCTACACCTTC. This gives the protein CAISAGGYTF.